This T cell receptor beta chain derives from a study of cytomegalovirus exposure and HLA in healthy donors (dated 2017 in TCRdb). About the investigation overall: The roughly 670 repertoires of the first cohort and the 95 to 150 validation repertoires were produced on the same platform, according to a later analysis. The study aimed to test whether signatures of past pathogen exposure could be identified by cataloging public T cell receptors. A separate validation cohort of 100 to 150 different subjects was used in addition to the 666-subject first cohort. To predict cytomegalovirus infection status, the study brought together high-throughput TCR immunosequencing, statistical association of individual TCRs with disease status, and machine learning. What the work shows at the level of the full study, not this receptor alone: The classifier was reported to diagnose cytomegalovirus status with high specificity and sensitivity in both the original and validation cohorts. In vitro tests confirmed that a few of the cytomegalovirus-associated TCR beta chains recognize cytomegalovirus antigens. The authors suggested that the approach could potentially be generalized to other disease states and immunological phenotypes. A later analysis found that TCRs clustered in the first cohort also tended to co-occur in the 110 or so validation repertoires, with just under 95% of cluster scores above 0. A later analysis lacked HLA typing for the validation cohort, so it scored co-occurrence in that cohort across all 110 or so repertoires. Most TCR sequences were observed very rarely across donors, whereas some public TCRs were present in many individuals. The study gave a list of over 150 TCR beta chains associated with cytomegalovirus.

CDR1 is given as MNHEY and CDR2 as SVGAGI, both from the germline V gene. The germline ends are 16 bases apart after V is trimmed by 4 bases and J by 3 bases. Counted from cysteine to phenylalanine, this CDR3 has 15 amino acids. The retained sequence is limited to the CDR3, 45 bases, with the frame set at the first base. Separate from the approximately 700-subject first cohort, the validation cohort of 90 to 150 subjects was the group to which the donors belonged. Library prep was done by the immunoSEQ multiplex PCR assay. In the original analysis: A statistical classification framework was developed to diagnose cytomegalovirus status using the catalog of TCR beta chain sequences. TCRdb re-hosts the immuneACCESS table, in-frame sequences only. Its copies lack some clones; in the studies checked, an unresolved V gene accounts for under half of them, and the cause for the rest is not known. D and trimming come from the DNA, and the V and J calls and clone size come from that table. The sample has about 220,000 clones on record, about 86% of them singletons. Roughly 2.5% of the sample comes from the top ten.

This clone was counted only a few times. No cognate antigen has been identified for it. No per-base quality is available; no much larger clone lies one base away. The V gene is TRBV6-5 and the J gene is TRBJ2-7; TRBD2 is perhaps the D gene, given 5 matching bases. Input material: PBMCs. The sequence derives from a man aged 18 to 29 in good health and CMV-seronegative. The DNA sequence is given as TGTGCCAGCAGTTTCCGCCCGGGAATGAGCTACGAGCAGTACTTC. Translated, this is CASSFRPGMSYEQYF.